These 31 T cell receptor beta chains originate from one sample sequenced in a study of blood T cell repertoires in COVID-19. The table came from immunoSEQ multiplex PCR; TCRdb's copy has only in-frame clones and leaves some out. In the table there are roughly 40,000 clones, about 90% of which are singletons. The material sequenced was peripheral blood. These receptors were collected from an older woman with acute or convalescent COVID-19.

The gene calls are TRBV6-5 and TRBJ1-1, with D maybe TRBD1 (6 bases). This CDR3 has 15 residues. Germline CDR1 MNHEY, CDR2 SVGAGI. The germline V and J ends were trimmed by 0 bases and 1 base, with 9 bases remaining between them. The CDR3 DNA follows: TGTGCCAGCAGTTACTCCGGGACAAAGAACACTGAAGCTTTCTTT. Its protein is CASSYSGTKNTEAFF.

V usage is TRBV4-2 and J usage is TRBJ2-3, with D possibly matching TRBD1 (5 bases). Germline CDR1 is LGHNA and CDR2 is YNFKEQ. The V and J ends lost 2 bases and 0 bases respectively, with 12 bases between them. This CDR3 contains 16 residues. In DNA, the CDR3 is TGTGCCAGCAGCCAAAACAGGCAACGTAGCACAGATACGCAGTATTTT. It codes for CASSQNRQRSTDTQYF.

The J gene is TRBJ1-2, the V gene TRBV6-2 or TRBV6-3; TRBD1 is a possible D gene (5 bases). The V and J ends lost 4 bases and 8 bases respectively, with 8 bases between them. This CDR3 is built from 11 residues. CDR1 and CDR2 (germline): MNHEY, SVGEGT. The CDR3, as DNA: TGTGCCAGCAGTTTGGAGGGGGGCTACACCTTC. Its protein is CASSLEGGYTF.

This clone showed up just once. CDR3 loop: CASSSRGQPQHF. DNA of the CDR3: TGTGCCAGCAGTTCCCGAGGACAGCCCCAGCATTTT. V usage is TRBV6-5 and J usage is TRBJ1-5; D is undetermined. Germline CDR1 is MNHEY and CDR2 is SVGAGI. V was clipped by 4 bases and J by 7 bases, with 8 bases between them. The CDR3 has 12 residues.

This clone was detected only once. The chain couples TRBV15 to TRBJ1-6; D uncertain. Germline CDR1 is LNHNV and CDR2 is YYDKDF (reference sequence). V lost 7 bases, J lost 7 bases, and 14 bases lay in between. The CDR3 runs to 14 residues. For the CDR3, the DNA is TGTGCCACCAAACCCCCCGGGTACAATTCACCCCTCCACTTT. Amino acids: CATKPPGYNSPLHF.

The V call is TRBV5-4, the J call TRBJ2-5; 13 bases align to TRBD2. Germline lookup yields CDR1 SGHNT and CDR2 YYREEE (reference sequence). J lost 0 bases, V lost 4 bases, and 3 bases had no gene match. This CDR3 comprises 16 residues. CDR3 protein: CASSPGLAGYQETQYF. Here the CDR3 DNA reads TGTGCCAGCAGCCCGGGACTAGCGGGGTACCAAGAGACCCAGTACTTC.

V gene TRBV9 combines with J gene TRBJ2-7, with D possibly TRBD2 on 5 matching bases. CDR1 and CDR2 from the germline V gene are SGDLS and YYNGEE. The CDR3 sequence is 17 residues long. V shed 0 bases and J shed 3 bases, with 19 bases lying between them. The CDR3 bases are TGTGCCAGCAGCGTAGTTGAGGAGGCCAGCGCCCTCTACGAGCAGTACGTC. It encodes CASSVVEEASALYEQYV.

This chain links TRBV27 with TRBJ1-5; 7 bases match TRBD1. Germline V gene sequence: CDR1 MNHEY, CDR2 SMNVEV (reference sequence). This CDR3 comprises 16 residues. Trimming cost V 3 bases and J 2 bases; bases outside gene matches: 7. CDR3 in DNA: TGTGCCAGCAGTTTGGAGGGGGCGCGGGGCAATCAGCCCCAGCATTTT. Its translation: CASSLEGARGNQPQHF.

The chain is built from TRBV7-2 and TRBJ1-1; D unclear. Germline CDR1 is SGHTA and CDR2 is FQGNSA. Trimming cost V 4 bases and J 2 bases, with 8 bases left between them. This CDR3 is 13 amino acids long. This CDR3 is CASSSQINTEAFF. DNA of the CDR3: TGTGCCAGCAGCTCCCAGATTAACACTGAAGCTTTCTTT.

V usage is TRBV11-2 and J usage is TRBJ2-1; TRBD2 matches at 11 bases. Germline CDR1 reads SGHAT; CDR2 reads FQNNGV. V shed 2 bases, J shed 0 bases, and the junction held 0 bases outside the gene matches. This CDR3 comprises 16 residues. The CDR3 coding sequence is TGTGCCAGCAGCTTACTAGCGGGGGGCTCCTACAATGAGCAGTTCTTC. Residues: CASSLLAGGSYNEQFF.

In its sample, this clone ranks as medium-sized (0.01 to 0.1%). The chain combines TRBV7-8 with TRBJ1-1; no clear D gene. The germline V and J ends were trimmed by 5 bases and 4 bases, with 14 bases remaining between them. Per germline, CDR1 SGHVS and CDR2 FQNEAQ. CDR3 length: 14 residues. DNA of the CDR3: TGTGCCAGCAGCCAAAGGTCGGAGGGCACTGAAGCTTTCTTT. This gives the protein CASSQRSEGTEAFF.

This clone appeared a single time. The genes are TRBV24-1 and TRBJ2-7; TRBD2 matches at 10 bases. J was trimmed by 2 bases and V by 5 bases; bases with no gene match: 2. This CDR3 has 14 residues. Germline V gene sequence: CDR1 KGHDR, CDR2 SFDVKD. The chain's CDR3 is CATSVLAGAYEQYV. Here the CDR3 DNA reads TGTGCCACCAGTGTTCTAGCGGGAGCCTACGAGCAGTACGTC.

This clone was observed a single time. This rearrangement joins TRBV7-2 to TRBJ2-3; 10 bases map to TRBD2. V shed 1 base and J 8 bases; nucleotides not matched to a gene: 18. Germline values: CDR1 SGHTA, CDR2 FQGNSA. This CDR3 is 19 amino acids long. CDR3 coding DNA: TGTGCCAGCAGCTTAGTCCTCCTTGGAGCTAGCGGGGGAAGAGGTACGCAGTATTTT. It yields the protein CASSLVLLGASGGRGTQYF.

The chain links TRBV7-8 to TRBJ1-6; 7 nucleotides align to TRBD1. This CDR3 contains 15 residues. V dropped 5 bases and J dropped 6; count of bases not matched to a gene: 7. Germline V gives CDR1 SGHVS, CDR2 FQNEAQ. DNA for the CDR3: TGTGCCAGCAGCACCACGGGACAGAGTAATTCACCCCTCCACTTT. Its protein is CASSTTGQSNSPLHF.

The rearrangement links TRBV27 to TRBJ1-6; possible D gene TRBD1, 5 bases. CDR3 length: 14 residues. V dropped 2 bases and J dropped 10 bases, with 12 bases sitting between them. Germline V gene sequence: CDR1 MNHEY, CDR2 SMNVEV (reference sequence). This CDR3 is CASSLTREESPLHF. The CDR3 DNA reads TGTGCCAGCAGTTTAACCAGGGAGGAATCACCCCTCCACTTT.

The chain is built from TRBV30 and TRBJ2-5; maybe TRBD1 (6 bases). V was trimmed by 8 bases and J by 2 bases, leaving 12 bases between them. Germline V gives CDR1 GTSNPN, CDR2 SVGIG (reference sequence). This CDR3 is built from 12 residues. As DNA, the CDR3 is TGTGCCGGGGGCTTTATACAAGAGACCCAGTACTTC. It is translated as CAGGFIQETQYF.

V gene TRBV27 combines with J gene TRBJ2-2; tentative D call: TRBD1 (5 bases). Germline V gives CDR1 MNHEY, CDR2 SMNVEV (reference sequence). V lost 6 bases, J lost 5 bases, and 13 bases lay in between. The length of the CDR3 is 14 residues. This CDR3 is CASSSTGSTGELFF. Here the CDR3 DNA reads TGTGCCAGCAGCTCCACAGGATCGACCGGGGAGCTGTTTTTT.

This rearrangement joins TRBV12-5 to TRBJ2-1; 13 nucleotides line up with TRBD2. This CDR3 has 16 amino acids. Germline values: CDR1 LGHNT, CDR2 FRNRAP. V lost 7 bases and J lost 9; bases outside the gene matches: 12. The CDR3 loop is CASVELAGGPGGEQFF. CDR3 DNA sequence: TGTGCTAGTGTCGAACTAGCGGGAGGGCCGGGGGGTGAGCAGTTCTTC.

J is TRBJ2-1 and V is TRBV10-3; 7 bases agree with TRBD2. The CDR3 consists of 14 residues. CDR1 is ENHRY and CDR2 is SYGVKD in the germline V gene. V was pared by 3 bases and J by 6 bases, with 5 bases of the junction left unmatched. The CDR3, as DNA: TGTGCCATCAGTGACGCGGGAGCAATCAATGAGCAGTTCTTC. This encodes CAISDAGAINEQFF.

The chain carries TRBV7-2 and TRBJ2-7; D gene unclear. This CDR3 region has 13 residues. Germline V CDR1 and CDR2: SGHTA, FQGNSA. Trimming pared 2 bases from V and 4 bases from J, leaving 9 bases between. CDR3 protein: CASSLSPTYEQYV. DNA for the CDR3: TGTGCCAGCAGCTTATCTCCGACTTACGAGCAGTACGTC.

The chain is built from TRBV27 and TRBJ2-1, with 7 nucleotides matching TRBD1. Trimming removed 2 bases from V and 1 base from J; junction bases left unmatched: 5. The CDR3 covers 16 residues. The germline gives CDR1 MNHEY, CDR2 SMNVEV (reference sequence). The CDR3: CASSLGTVNSYNEQFF. The CDR3 nucleotides are TGTGCCAGCAGTTTAGGGACAGTAAATTCCTACAATGAGCAGTTCTTC.

The V gene is TRBV7-2, the J gene TRBJ2-2, with D perhaps matching TRBD2 (6 bases). Per germline, CDR1 SGHTA and CDR2 FQGNSA. The CDR3 has 14 amino acids. V gave up 3 bases and J gave up 7 bases, with 12 bases separating them. CDR3 in amino acids: CASSLGGGNGELFF. CDR3 nucleotide sequence: TGTGCCAGCAGCTTGGGAGGCGGGAACGGGGAGCTGTTTTTT.

The genes are TRBV6-5 and TRBJ2-3, with 7 bases matching TRBD2. The CDR3 consists of 15 residues. From germline, CDR1 is MNHEY and CDR2 SVGAGI. J lost 2 bases, V lost 10 bases, and 12 bases had no gene match. CDR3 DNA sequence: TGTGCCAACAGACTAGCATTGTGGAACACAGATACGCAGTATTTT. It codes for CANRLALWNTDTQYF.

This chain joins TRBV5-4 and TRBJ2-6; D is undetermined. The germline CDR1 and CDR2 sequences are SGHNT and YYREEE (reference sequence). The CDR3 is 16 residues long. Trimming cost V 2 bases and J 0 bases, with 9 bases left between them. The CDR3 bases are TGTGCCAGCAGCTTTGCCCGGAGCTCTGGGGCCAACGTCCTGACTTTC. Its protein product is CASSFARSSGANVLTF.

V and J are TRBV3-1 (or the pseudogene TRBV3-2) and TRBJ2-3; possible D gene TRBD2, 6 bases. There are 18 residues in the CDR3. V shed 4 bases and J shed 0 bases, with 20 bases lying between them. Germline loops: CDR1 LGHDT, CDR2 YNNKEL (reference sequence). CDR3 amino acids: CASSRHGVAVDSTDTQYF. The CDR3 nucleotides are TGTGCCAGCAGCCGACATGGGGTAGCGGTTGATAGCACAGATACGCAGTATTTT.

The chain links TRBV15 to TRBJ2-7; 7 nucleotides align to TRBD2. V trimming: 0 bases; J trimming: 3 bases; junction bases outside the gene matches: 5. Looked up from germline, CDR1 is LNHNV and CDR2 is YYDKDF (reference sequence). CDR3 length: 15 amino acids. The CDR3 bases are TGTGCCACCAGCAGAGATCGCCGGGGGGACTACGAGCAGTACGTC. Translation gives CATSRDRRGDYEQYV.

This chain joins TRBV10-3 and TRBJ2-2, with 8 bases matching TRBD2. The CDR3 length is 14 residues. V was clipped by 7 bases and J by 1 base; unmatched bases: 2. Germline assignment: CDR1 ENHRY and CDR2 SYGVKD. CDR3 nucleotide sequence: TGTGCCATCAAAGCGGGGGAGAACACCGGGGAGCTGTTTTTT. Translating gives CAIKAGENTGELFF.

The chain carries TRBV6-2 or TRBV6-3 and TRBJ2-7, with TRBD1 identical over 10 bases. The V segment lost 4 bases and the J segment 3 bases; nucleotides outside the gene matches: 3. CDR1 and CDR2 from the germline V gene are MNHEY and SVGEGT. CDR3 length equals 14 residues. The CDR3 DNA reads as TGTGCCAGCAGTTGGGGACAGGGGAACTACGAGCAGTACGTC. Its translation: CASSWGQGNYEQYV.

The chain combines TRBV6-2 or TRBV6-3 with TRBJ2-5, with a possible D match to TRBD2 (7 bases). Germline V gene sequence: CDR1 MNHEY, CDR2 SVGEGT. V dropped 2 bases and J dropped 5 bases, with 18 bases sitting between them. CDR3 size: 16 residues. The CDR3, as DNA: TGTGCCAGCAGTTACCGCGGGGGCAGGGTGTGGGAGACCCAGTACTTC. Protein sequence: CASSYRGGRVWETQYF.

The V and J genes are TRBV4-2 and TRBJ2-1, with TRBD2 matching over 7 bases. V lost 8 bases and J lost 3; bases outside the gene matches: 10. The CDR3 covers 15 residues. CDR1 LGHNA and CDR2 YNFKEQ come from the germline V gene. CDR3 amino acids: CASCPEASGYNEQFF. The DNA for the CDR3 is TGTGCCAGCTGTCCGGAGGCTAGCGGCTACAATGAGCAGTTCTTC.

V is TRBV19 and J is TRBJ1-3; D uncertain. V was trimmed by 5 bases and J by 0 bases, leaving 14 bases between them. Looked up from germline, CDR1 is LNHDA and CDR2 is SQIVND (reference sequence). CDR3 length equals 16 residues. In DNA, the CDR3 is TGTGCCAGTAGTCCTCCTGCCCGGGGCTCTGGAAACACCATATATTTT. Translation gives CASSPPARGSGNTIYF. The complete variable domain, with remaining parts taken from reference TRBV19 and TRBJ1-3, reads DGGITQSPKYLFRKEGQNVTLSCEQNLNHDAMYWYRQDPGQGLRLIYYSQIVNDFQKGDIAEGYSVSREKKESFPLTVTSAQKNPTAFYLCASSPPARGSGNTIYFGEGSWLTVV.